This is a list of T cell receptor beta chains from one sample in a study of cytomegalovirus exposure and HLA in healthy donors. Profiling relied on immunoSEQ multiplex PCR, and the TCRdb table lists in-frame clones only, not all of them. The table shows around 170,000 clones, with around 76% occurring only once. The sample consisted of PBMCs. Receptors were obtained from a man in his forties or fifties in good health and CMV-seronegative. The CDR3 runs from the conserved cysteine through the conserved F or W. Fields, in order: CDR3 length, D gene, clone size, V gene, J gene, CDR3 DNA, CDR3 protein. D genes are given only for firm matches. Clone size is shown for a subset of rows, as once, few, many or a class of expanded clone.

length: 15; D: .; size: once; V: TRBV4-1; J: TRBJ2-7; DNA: TGCGCCAGCAGCCTTGACAGTAAGTTCTCCTACGAGCAGTACTTC; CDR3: CASSLDSKFSYEQYF
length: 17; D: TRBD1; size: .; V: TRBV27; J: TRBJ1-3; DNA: TGTGCCAGCAGTCCTGGGGGACAGGGTTTTAGAGGAAACACCATATATTTT; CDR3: CASSPGGQGFRGNTIYF
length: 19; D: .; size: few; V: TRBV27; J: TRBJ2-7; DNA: TGTGCCAGCAGTTTCTCTGCGGAGTTAGACAGCCTTCATTCGAGGGAGCAGTACTTC; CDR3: CASSFSAELDSLHSREQYF
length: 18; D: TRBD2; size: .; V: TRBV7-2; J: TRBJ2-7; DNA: TGTGCCAGCAGCCCTCAAGGAGGGGGGGCTAGCGGGACCTACGAGCAGTACTTC; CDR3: CASSPQGGGASGTYEQYF
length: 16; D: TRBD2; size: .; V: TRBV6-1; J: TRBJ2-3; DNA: TGTGCCAGCAGTGAATGGAGACTAGCGGGAGGGGATACGCAGTATTTT; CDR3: CASSEWRLAGGDTQYF
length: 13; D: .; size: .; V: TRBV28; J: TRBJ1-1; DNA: TGTGCCGCAATAGACAGAACGAACACTGAAGCTTTCTTT; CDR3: CAAIDRTNTEAFF
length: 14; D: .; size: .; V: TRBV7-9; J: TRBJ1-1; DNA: TGTTCCAGCACCTGGGACTTTATGAACACTGAAGCTTTCTTT; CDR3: CSSTWDFMNTEAFF
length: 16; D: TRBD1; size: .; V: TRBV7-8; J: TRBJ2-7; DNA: TGTGCCAGCAGCTTAGAGACCGGGACAGGGAGGGACGAGCAGTACTTC; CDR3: CASSLETGTGRDEQYF
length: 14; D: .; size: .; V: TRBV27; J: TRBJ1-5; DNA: TGTGCCAGCAGTCCACAGGGAAACAATCAGCCCCAGCATTTT; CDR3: CASSPQGNNQPQHF
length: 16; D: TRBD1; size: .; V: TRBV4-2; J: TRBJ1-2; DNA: TGTGCCAGCAGCCAAGAAGGGGACAGGCCCAACTATGGCTACACCTTC; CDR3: CASSQEGDRPNYGYTF
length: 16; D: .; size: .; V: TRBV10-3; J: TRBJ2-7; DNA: TGTGCCATCAGTGAGATTTTGGAAGCGGATACCTACGAGCAGTACTTC; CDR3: CAISEILEADTYEQYF
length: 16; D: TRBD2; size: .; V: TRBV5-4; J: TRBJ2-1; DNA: TGTGCCAGCAGCTGGGCCGGGACTAGCGGCAACAATGAGCAGTTCTTC; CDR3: CASSWAGTSGNNEQFF
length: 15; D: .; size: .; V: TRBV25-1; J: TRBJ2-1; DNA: TGTGCCAGCAGTACCCGGAGAGGGTATTACAATGAGCAGTTCTTC; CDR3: CASSTRRGYYNEQFF
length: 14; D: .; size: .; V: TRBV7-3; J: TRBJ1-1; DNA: TGTGCCAGCAGCTTACGTCCAGGGAACACTGAAGCTTTCTTT; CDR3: CASSLRPGNTEAFF
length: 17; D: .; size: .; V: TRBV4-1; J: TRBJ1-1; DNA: TGCGCCAGCAGCCAAGATGGGGCAACAGGGAAGAACACTGAAGCTTTCTTT; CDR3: CASSQDGATGKNTEAFF
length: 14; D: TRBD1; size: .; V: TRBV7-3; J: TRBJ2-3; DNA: TGTGCCAGCAGCCTGACAGGGACCGGGGATACGCAGTATTTT; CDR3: CASSLTGTGDTQYF
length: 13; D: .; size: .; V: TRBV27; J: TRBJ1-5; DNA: TGTGCCAGCAGTGACGCAGGGTATCAGCCCCAGCATTTT; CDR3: CASSDAGYQPQHF
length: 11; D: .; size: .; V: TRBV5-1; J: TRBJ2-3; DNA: TGCGCCACCACAAGGGGGGATACGCAGTATTTT; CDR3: CATTRGDTQYF
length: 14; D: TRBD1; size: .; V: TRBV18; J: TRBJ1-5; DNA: TGTGCCAGCTCGCTCGACAGGGGTGATCAGCCCCAGCATTTT; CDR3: CASSLDRGDQPQHF
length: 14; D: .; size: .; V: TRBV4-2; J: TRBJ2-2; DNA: TGTGCCAGCAGCCAAGCGGGGAGCACCGGGGAGCTGTTTTTT; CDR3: CASSQAGSTGELFF
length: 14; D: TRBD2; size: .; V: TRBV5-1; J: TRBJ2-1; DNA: TGCGCCAGCAGCTTGCCTAGCGGGAGGGATGAGCAGTTCTTC; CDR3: CASSLPSGRDEQFF
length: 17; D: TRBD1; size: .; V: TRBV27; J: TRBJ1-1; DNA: TGTGCCAGCAGTTTTGCCAGACAGGGGGAGATGAACACTGAAGCTTTCTTT; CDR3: CASSFARQGEMNTEAFF
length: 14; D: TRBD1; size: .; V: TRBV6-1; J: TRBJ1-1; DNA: TGTGCCAGCAGTGGGACAGGGCCGAACACTGAAGCTTTCTTT; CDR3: CASSGTGPNTEAFF
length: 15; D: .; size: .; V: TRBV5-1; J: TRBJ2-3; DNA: TGCGCCAGCAGTTTATTACAGGGTGCAACAGATACGCAGTATTTT; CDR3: CASSLLQGATDTQYF
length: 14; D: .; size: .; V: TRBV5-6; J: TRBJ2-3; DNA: TGTGCCAGCAGCTTTAGACTAAGCACAGATACGCAGTATTTT; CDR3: CASSFRLSTDTQYF
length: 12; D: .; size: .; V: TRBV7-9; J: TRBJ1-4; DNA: TGTGCCAGCGGGGGGGAAGATGAAAAACTGTTTTTT; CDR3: CASGGEDEKLFF
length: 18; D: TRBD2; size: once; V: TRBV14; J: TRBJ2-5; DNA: TGTGCCAGCAGCCAAGTCGGGGGAACTAGCGGGAGAAGGGAGACCCAGTACTTC; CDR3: CASSQVGGTSGRRETQYF
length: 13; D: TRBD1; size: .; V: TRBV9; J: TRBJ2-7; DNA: TGTGCCAGCAGCGAGACAGGGTTCTACGAGCAGTACTTC; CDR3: CASSETGFYEQYF
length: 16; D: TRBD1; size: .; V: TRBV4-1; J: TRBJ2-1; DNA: TGCGCCAGCAGCCAATCCCGGGGACAGGGGCGGACTGAGCAGTTCTTC; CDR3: CASSQSRGQGRTEQFF
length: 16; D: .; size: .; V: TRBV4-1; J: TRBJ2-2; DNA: TGCGCCAGCAGCCAAGGTGTCCGAGCGAACACCGGGGAGCTGTTTTTT; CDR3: CASSQGVRANTGELFF
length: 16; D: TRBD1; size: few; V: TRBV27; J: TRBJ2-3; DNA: TGTGCCAGCAGTTTGAGGGGACAGGGGTTGACAGATACGCAGTATTTT; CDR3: CASSLRGQGLTDTQYF
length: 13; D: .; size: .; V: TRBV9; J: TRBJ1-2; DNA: TGTGCCAGCAGCCCCTGGACCGAGGGTGGCTACACCTTC; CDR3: CASSPWTEGGYTF
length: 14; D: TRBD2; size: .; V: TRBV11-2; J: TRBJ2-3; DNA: TGTGCCAGCAGCTTTGGACTAGCGTTGGATACGCAGTATTTT; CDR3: CASSFGLALDTQYF
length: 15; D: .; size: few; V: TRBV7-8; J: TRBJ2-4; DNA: TGTGCCAGCAGCCATGACAGAACATTCGAAAACATTCAGTACTTC; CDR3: CASSHDRTFENIQYF
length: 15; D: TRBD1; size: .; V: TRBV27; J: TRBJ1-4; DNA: TGTGCCAGCAGTTTGCAGACAGGGGGCTATGAAAAACTGTTTTTT; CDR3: CASSLQTGGYEKLFF
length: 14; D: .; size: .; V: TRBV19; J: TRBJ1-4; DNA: TGTGCCAGTATCGACAGAGCAACTAATGAAAAACTGTTTTTT; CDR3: CASIDRATNEKLFF
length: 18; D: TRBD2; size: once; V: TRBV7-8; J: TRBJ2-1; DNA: TGTGCCAGCAGCTTCGGGACTAGCGGAGATCAGGTGTGGTATGAGCAGTTCTTC; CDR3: CASSFGTSGDQVWYEQFF
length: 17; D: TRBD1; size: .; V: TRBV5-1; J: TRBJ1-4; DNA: TGCGCCAGCAGCTTGGGACCGGGACAGGGCCGGTATGAAAAACTGTTTTTT; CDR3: CASSLGPGQGRYEKLFF
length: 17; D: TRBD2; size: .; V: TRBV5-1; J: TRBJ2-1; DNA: TGCGCCAGCAGCTTGGGTCGTGGCGGGAGGGCGGACAATGAGCAGTTCTTC; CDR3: CASSLGRGGRADNEQFF
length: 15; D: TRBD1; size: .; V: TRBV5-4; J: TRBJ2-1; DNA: TGTGCCAGCAGCACCCCTCGGGACAGGGACGGTGAGCAGTTCTTC; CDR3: CASSTPRDRDGEQFF
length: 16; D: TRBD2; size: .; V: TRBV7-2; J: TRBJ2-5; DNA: TGTGCCAGCACCGCGGGGGGGAGAGGTAACCAAGAGACCCAGTACTTC; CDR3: CASTAGGRGNQETQYF
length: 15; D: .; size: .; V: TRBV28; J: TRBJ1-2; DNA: TGTGCCAGCACTTTCCCCCTTGGAGGGGACTATGGCTACACCTTC; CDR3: CASTFPLGGDYGYTF
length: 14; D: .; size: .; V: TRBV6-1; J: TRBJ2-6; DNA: TGTGCCAGCAGTGTCAGGGCTGGGGCCAACGTCCTGACTTTC; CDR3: CASSVRAGANVLTF
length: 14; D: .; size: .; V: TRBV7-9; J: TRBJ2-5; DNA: TGTGCCAGCAGCCTGGGAGTGGGGATGGAGACCCAGTACTTC; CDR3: CASSLGVGMETQYF
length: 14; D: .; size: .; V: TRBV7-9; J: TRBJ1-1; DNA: TGTGCCAGCAGGACTACGACTGAGAACACTGAAGCTTTCTTT; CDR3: CASRTTTENTEAFF
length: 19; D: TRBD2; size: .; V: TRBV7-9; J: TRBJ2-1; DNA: TGTGCCAGCAGCTTGGGGACTAGCGGGGAAAACTACCCCTACAATGAGCAGTTCTTC; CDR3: CASSLGTSGENYPYNEQFF
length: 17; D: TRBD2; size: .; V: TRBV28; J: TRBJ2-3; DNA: TGTGCCAGCAGTGGGACTAGCGGAACTTTCCTGGGAGATACGCAGTATTTT; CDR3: CASSGTSGTFLGDTQYF
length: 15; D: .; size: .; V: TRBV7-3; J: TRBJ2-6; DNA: TGTGCCAGCAGTTCCCGGAGAGCCGGGGCCAACGTCCTGACTTTC; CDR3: CASSSRRAGANVLTF
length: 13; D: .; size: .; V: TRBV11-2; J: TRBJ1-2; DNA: TGTGCCAGCACGTCGGCAGGTACTTTTGGCTACACCTTC; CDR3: CASTSAGTFGYTF
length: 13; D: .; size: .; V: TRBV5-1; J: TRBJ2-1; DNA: TGCGCCAGCAGCTTGAGAACAGGCCATGAGCAGTTCTTC; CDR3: CASSLRTGHEQFF
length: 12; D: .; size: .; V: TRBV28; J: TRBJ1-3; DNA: TGTGCCAGCAGGCCTCAGGGAAACACCATATATTTT; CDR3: CASRPQGNTIYF
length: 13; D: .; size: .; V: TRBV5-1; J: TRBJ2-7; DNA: TGCGCCAGCAGCCGGGACATTTCGTACGAGCAGTACTTC; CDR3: CASSRDISYEQYF
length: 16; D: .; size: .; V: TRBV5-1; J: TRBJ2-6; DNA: TGCGCCAGCAGCCCCAGGGGGGCCTCTGGGGCCAACGTCCTGACTTTC; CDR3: CASSPRGASGANVLTF